These 8 T cell receptor beta chains were all obtained from the same sample, sequenced in a study of beta chain features in type 1 diabetes. The study's findings and limits: Type 1 diabetes patients had TCRB CDR3s that were shorter (moderately but significantly so) in all four CD4+ subsets.

The entirety of the isolated RNA underwent reverse transcription, so expressed TCRB transcripts were sequenced. The table came from immunoSEQ multiplex PCR; TCRdb's copy has only in-frame clones and leaves some out. The table records under 300,000 clones, around 14% of them present only once. Their recognized antigens are unknown. Material for sequencing was naive CD4+ T cells from blood. All receptors derive from a man in his thirties or forties with type 1 diabetes.

The chain joins TRBV18 to TRBJ2-7, with D unclear. This CDR3 is built from 14 residues. Trimming cost V 0 bases and J 1 base, with 7 bases left between them. CDR1 is KGHSH and CDR2 is LQKENI in the germline V gene. The CDR3 DNA sequence: TGTGCCAGCTCACCACCTTCAGTTTCCTACGAGCAGTACTTC. It specifies CASSPPSVSYEQYF.

The chain combines TRBV5-4 with TRBJ1-5, with TRBD1 matching 8 bases. Germline CDR1 and CDR2: SGHNT and YYREEE (reference sequence). V trimming: 4 bases; J trimming: 5 bases; junction bases outside the gene matches: 5. This CDR3 has 14 residues. CDR3 nucleotide sequence: TGTGCCAGCAGCCCAGGACAGGGTGATCAGCCCCAGCATTTT. Protein sequence: CASSPGQGDQPQHF.

This clone came up a few times. The V and J genes are TRBV5-1 and TRBJ2-7, with 7 bases that match TRBD1. The germline CDR1 and CDR2 sequences are SGHRS and YFSETQ. V was pared by 4 bases and J by 2 bases, with 6 bases of the junction left unmatched. The CDR3 is 14 amino acids. The CDR3 DNA follows: TGCGCCAGCAGCCCAGGGACAGCTACCTACGAGCAGTACTTC. It specifies CASSPGTATYEQYF.

This clone turned up a few times. The V and J genes are TRBV14 and TRBJ2-1, with 8 bases identical to TRBD1. From germline, CDR1 is SGHDN and CDR2 FVKESK. J gave up 5 bases and V 0 bases, and 12 bases lay outside the gene matches. CDR3 length: 18 residues. In DNA, the CDR3 is TGTGCCAGCAGCCAAGAGTCATGGGAACAGGGGGTGGACAATGAGCAGTTCTTC. Its protein product is CASSQESWEQGVDNEQFF.

This clone was observed a few times. V is TRBV7-9 and J is TRBJ2-7, with D unclear. This CDR3 has 12 amino acids. Germline V lookup: CDR1 SEHNR, CDR2 FQNEAQ (reference sequence). V was shortened by 6 bases and J by 5 bases, with 11 bases between the two germline ends. CDR3: CASSPLVDEQYF. The CDR3 region has the DNA TGTGCCAGCAGTCCTCTAGTGGACGAGCAGTACTTC.

This chain uses TRBV19 with TRBJ1-2, with D unclear. This CDR3 has 14 residues. Germline loops: CDR1 LNHDA, CDR2 SQIVND (reference sequence). V was trimmed by 3 bases and J by 6 bases, leaving 14 bases between them. CDR3 nucleotide sequence: TGTGCCAGTAGTATTGGAGCCGGGGTCGATGGCTACACCTTC. This translates into CASSIGAGVDGYTF. Filled out from reference TRBV19 and TRBJ1-2, the complete variable domain reads DGGITQSPKYLFRKEGQNVTLSCEQNLNHDAMYWYRQDPGQGLRLIYYSQIVNDFQKGDIAEGYSVSREKKESFPLTVTSAQKNPTAFYLCASSIGAGVDGYTFGSGTRLTVV.

The chain links TRBV5-6 to TRBJ2-6, with D possibly matching TRBD1 (5 bases). The CDR3 runs to 16 residues. Germline assignment: CDR1 SGHDT and CDR2 YYEEEE. V gave up 4 bases and J gave up 0 bases, with 11 bases separating them. In DNA form, the CDR3 reads TGTGCCAGCAGCCTACAGGTACCCTCTGGGGCCAACGTCCTGACTTTC. Encoded protein: CASSLQVPSGANVLTF.

This clone was seen only a few times. The chain carries TRBV4-1 and TRBJ1-2, with D uncertain. The CDR3 contains 13 residues. Per germline, CDR1 MGHRA and CDR2 YSYEKL. V lost 3 bases, J lost 5 bases, and 10 bases lay in between. CDR3 bases: TGCGCCAGCAGCCAGAGTCCTTCTTATGGCTACACCTTC. Its protein product is CASSQSPSYGYTF.